The clone carrying this T cell receptor (beta chain) has just one count. Its matching antigen is unknown. The junction departs from the called germline gene at one end, perhaps through a read error. Germline CDR1 is SEHNR and CDR2 is FQNEAQ (reference sequence). The CDR3 has 12 amino acids. Primers: 60 Vbeta forward and 13 Jbeta reverse. Repertoires were generated with immunoSEQ multiplex PCR, while TCRdb's copy carries only in-frame clones and drops some. The data show roughly 140,000 clones, about 79% seen once. The data derive from a study of cytomegalovirus exposure and HLA in healthy donors. Study conclusions and caveats: In all likelihood, a cluster of highly shared sequence variants was a sequencing artifact. In terms of immune exposure information, only CMV serostatus was available.

The source of this sequence is a male donor in good health and CMV-seronegative. The J gene is TRBJ2-7, the V gene TRBV7-9; 8 nucleotides match TRBD2. The source material was PBMCs. In DNA, the CDR3 is TGTTCCAGCAGCCGGGGGGGTAACGAGCAGTACTTC. Its protein product is CSSSRGGNEQYF.